This note documents a single T cell receptor beta chain sequence. Antigen specificity is unknown. Germline V lookup: CDR1 LNHDA, CDR2 SQIVND (reference sequence). With 8 bases clipped from V and 2 bases from J, the junction kept 6 bases outside the gene matches. This CDR3 spans 14 amino acids. Generated by immunoSEQ multiplex PCR, the TCRdb table keeps only in-frame clones and is missing some. The sample consists of some 62,000 clones, around 75% of them appearing once. The data are from a study of T cell responses to AZD1222 COVID-19 vaccine. Study-level points and caveats: Regions 160-218 and 743-854 held dominance among vaccine-associated CD4 TCRs, which spanned spike. Only a handful of AZD1222 recipients, more than 5 in all, had baseline seropositivity. Sampling captured repertoires only after the peak T cell response.

This TCR derives from an adult in good health. This sample comprised peripheral blood, obtained on day 0 of AZD1222 vaccination. The gene calls are TRBV19 and TRBJ2-7, with 10 bases aligning to TRBD2. In nucleotides, the CDR3 is TGTGCCAGTGCTGAACTAGCGGGGACCTACGAGCAGTACTTC. As protein: CASAELAGTYEQYF.